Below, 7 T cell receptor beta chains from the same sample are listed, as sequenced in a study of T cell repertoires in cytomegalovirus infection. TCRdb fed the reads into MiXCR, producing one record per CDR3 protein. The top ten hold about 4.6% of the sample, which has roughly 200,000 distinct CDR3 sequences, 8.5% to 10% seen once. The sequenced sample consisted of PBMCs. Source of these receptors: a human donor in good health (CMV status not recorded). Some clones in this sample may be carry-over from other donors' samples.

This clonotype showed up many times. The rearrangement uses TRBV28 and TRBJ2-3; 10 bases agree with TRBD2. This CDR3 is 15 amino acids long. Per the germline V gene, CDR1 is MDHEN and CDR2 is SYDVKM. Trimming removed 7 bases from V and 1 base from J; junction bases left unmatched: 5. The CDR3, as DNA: TGTGCCAGCATTCCTAGCGGGGGTGGCACAGATACGCAGTATTTT. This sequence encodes CASIPSGGGTDTQYF.

CDR3 coding DNA: TGTGCCAGCAGTTATGAGAGGGGACGTGAAGCTTTCTTT. Translating gives CASSYERGREAFF. The V call is TRBV6-2 or TRBV6-3, the J call TRBJ1-1; weak D call: TRBD1 (5 bases). This CDR3 comprises 13 residues. Germline-derived CDR1 and CDR2 are MNHEY and SVGEGT. V was clipped by 3 bases and J by 7 bases, with 12 bases between them.

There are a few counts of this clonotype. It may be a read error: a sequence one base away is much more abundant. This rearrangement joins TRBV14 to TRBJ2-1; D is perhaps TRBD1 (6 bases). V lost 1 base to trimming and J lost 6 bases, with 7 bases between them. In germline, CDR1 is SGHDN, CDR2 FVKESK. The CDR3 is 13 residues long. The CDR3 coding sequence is TGTGCCAGCAGCCAAGTCAGGGGCAATGAGCAGTTCTTC. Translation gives CASSQVRGNEQFF. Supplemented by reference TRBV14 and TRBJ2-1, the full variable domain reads EAGVTQFPSHSVIEKGQTVTLRCDPISGHDNLYWYRRVMGKEIKFLLHFVKESKQDESGMPNNRFLAERTGGTYSTLKVQPAELEDSGVYFCASSQVRGNEQFFGPGTRLTVL.

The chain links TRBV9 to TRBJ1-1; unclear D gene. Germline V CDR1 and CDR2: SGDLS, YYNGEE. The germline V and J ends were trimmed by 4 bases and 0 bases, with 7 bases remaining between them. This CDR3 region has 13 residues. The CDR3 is CASSPRMNTEAFF. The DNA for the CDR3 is TGTGCCAGCAGCCCCAGGATGAACACTGAAGCTTTCTTT.

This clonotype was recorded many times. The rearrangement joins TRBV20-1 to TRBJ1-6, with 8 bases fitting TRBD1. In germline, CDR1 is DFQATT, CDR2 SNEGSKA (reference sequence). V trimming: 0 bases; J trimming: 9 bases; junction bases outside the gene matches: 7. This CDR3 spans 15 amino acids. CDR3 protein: CSARDLTGGPSPLHF. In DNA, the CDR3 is TGCAGTGCTAGAGATCTCACAGGGGGACCTTCACCCCTCCACTTT.

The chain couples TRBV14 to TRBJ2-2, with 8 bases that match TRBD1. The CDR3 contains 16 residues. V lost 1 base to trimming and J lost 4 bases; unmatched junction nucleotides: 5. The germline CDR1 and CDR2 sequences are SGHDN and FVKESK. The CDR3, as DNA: TGTGCCAGCAGCCAAGTGTCAGGGGGCGGCACCGGGGAGCTGTTTTTT. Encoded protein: CASSQVSGGGTGELFF.

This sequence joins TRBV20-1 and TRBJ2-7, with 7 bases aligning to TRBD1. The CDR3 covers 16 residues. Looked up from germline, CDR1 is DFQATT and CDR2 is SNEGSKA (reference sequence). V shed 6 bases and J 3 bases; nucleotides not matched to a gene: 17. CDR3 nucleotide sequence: TGCAGTGCCCCGACAGGGTCTCCCTCGGGTAACTACGAGCAGTACTTC. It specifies CSAPTGSPSGNYEQYF.